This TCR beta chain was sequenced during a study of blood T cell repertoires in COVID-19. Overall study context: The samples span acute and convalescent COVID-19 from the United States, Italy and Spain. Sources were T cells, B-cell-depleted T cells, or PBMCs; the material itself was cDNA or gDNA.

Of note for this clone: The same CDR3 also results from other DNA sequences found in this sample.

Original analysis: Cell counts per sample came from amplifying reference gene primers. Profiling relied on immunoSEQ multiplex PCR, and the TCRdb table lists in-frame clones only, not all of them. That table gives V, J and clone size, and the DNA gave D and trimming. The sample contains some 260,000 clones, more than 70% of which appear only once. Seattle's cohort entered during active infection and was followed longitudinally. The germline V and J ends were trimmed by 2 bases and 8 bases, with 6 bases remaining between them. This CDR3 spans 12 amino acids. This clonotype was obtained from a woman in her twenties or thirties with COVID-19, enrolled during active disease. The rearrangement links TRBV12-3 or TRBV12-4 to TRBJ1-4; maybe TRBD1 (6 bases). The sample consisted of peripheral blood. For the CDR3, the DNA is TGTGCCAGCAGTTTAAGGGGGGAAAAACTGTTTTTT. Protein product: CASSLRGEKLFF.